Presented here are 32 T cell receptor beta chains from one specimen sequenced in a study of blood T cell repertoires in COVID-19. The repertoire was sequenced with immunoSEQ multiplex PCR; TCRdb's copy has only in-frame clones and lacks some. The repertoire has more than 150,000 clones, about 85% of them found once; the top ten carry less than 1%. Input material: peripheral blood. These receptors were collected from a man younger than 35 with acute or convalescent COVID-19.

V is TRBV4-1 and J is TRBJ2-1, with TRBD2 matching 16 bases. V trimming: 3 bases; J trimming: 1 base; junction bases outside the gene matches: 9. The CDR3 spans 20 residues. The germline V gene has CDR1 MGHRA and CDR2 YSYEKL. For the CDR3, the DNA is TGCGCCAGCAGCCATCTGGGACTAGCGGGGGGGCCTGGGTCCTACAATGAGCAGTTCTTC. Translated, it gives CASSHLGLAGGPGSYNEQFF.

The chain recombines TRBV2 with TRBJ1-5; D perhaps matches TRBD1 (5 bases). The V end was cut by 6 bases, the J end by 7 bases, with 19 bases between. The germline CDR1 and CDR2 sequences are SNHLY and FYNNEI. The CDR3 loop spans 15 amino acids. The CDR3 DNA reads TGTGCCAGCAGAGAACGAACAGGTCCAAACCAGCCCCAGCATTTT. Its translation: CASRERTGPNQPQHF.

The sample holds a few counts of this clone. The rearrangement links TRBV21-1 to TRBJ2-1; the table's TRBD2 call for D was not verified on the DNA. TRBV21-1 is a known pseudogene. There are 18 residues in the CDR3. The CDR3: CASSKALGGHNLGNEQFF. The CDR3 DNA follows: TGTGCCAGCAGCAAAGCGCTCGGCGGGCACAACCTGGGGAATGAGCAGTTCTTC.

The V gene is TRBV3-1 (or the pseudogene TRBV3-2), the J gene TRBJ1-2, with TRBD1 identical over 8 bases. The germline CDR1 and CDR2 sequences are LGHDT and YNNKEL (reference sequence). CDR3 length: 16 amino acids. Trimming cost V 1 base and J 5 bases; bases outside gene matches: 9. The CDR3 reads CASSQAGGRGGYGYTF. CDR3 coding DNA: TGTGCCAGCAGCCAAGCAGGGGGCAGGGGAGGGTATGGCTACACCTTC.

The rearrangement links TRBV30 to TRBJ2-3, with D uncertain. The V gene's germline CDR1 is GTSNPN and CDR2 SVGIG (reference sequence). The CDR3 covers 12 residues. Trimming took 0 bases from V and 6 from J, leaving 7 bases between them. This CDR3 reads CAWSVRGDTQYF. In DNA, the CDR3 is TGTGCCTGGAGTGTACGCGGCGATACGCAGTATTTT.

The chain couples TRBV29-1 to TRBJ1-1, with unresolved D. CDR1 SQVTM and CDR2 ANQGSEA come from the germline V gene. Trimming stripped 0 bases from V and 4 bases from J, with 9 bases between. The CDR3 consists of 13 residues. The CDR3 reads CSVEDPVGTEAFF. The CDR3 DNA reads TGCAGCGTTGAAGATCCGGTTGGCACTGAAGCTTTCTTT.

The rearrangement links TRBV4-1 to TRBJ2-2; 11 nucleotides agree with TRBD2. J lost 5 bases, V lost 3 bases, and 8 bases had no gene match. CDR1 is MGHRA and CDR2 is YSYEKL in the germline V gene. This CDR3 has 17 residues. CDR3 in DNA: TGCGCCAGCAGCCAGCCGGCTAGCGGGGGGCTGACCGGGGAGCTGTTTTTT. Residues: CASSQPASGGLTGELFF.

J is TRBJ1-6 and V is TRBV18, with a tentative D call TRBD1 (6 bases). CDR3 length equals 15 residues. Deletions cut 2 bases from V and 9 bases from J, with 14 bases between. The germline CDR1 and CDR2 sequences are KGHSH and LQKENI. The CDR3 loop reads CASSPKIQGTSPLHF. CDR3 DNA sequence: TGTGCCAGCTCACCAAAGATTCAGGGGACTTCACCCCTCCACTTT.

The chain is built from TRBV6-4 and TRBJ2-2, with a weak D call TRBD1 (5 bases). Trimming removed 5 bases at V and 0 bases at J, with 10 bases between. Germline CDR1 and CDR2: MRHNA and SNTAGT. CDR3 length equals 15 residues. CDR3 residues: CASSPQGTNTGELFF. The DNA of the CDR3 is TGTGCCAGCAGTCCCCAGGGTACGAACACCGGGGAGCTGTTTTTT.

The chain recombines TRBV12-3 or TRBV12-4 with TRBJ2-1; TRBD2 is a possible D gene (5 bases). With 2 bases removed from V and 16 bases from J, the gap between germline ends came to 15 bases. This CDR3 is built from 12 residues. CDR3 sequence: CASSLSGSLLFF. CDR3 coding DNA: TGTGCCAGCAGTTTAAGCGGTTCCCTCCTCTTCTTC.

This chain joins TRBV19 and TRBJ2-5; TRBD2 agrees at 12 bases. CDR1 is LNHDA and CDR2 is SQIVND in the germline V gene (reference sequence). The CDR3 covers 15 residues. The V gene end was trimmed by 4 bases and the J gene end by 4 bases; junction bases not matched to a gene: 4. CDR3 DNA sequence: TGTGCCAGTAGTAAGGCTAGCGGGGGGGCAGAGACCCAGTACTTC. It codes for CASSKASGGAETQYF. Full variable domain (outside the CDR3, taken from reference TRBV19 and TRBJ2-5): DGGITQSPKYLFRKEGQNVTLSCEQNLNHDAMYWYRQDPGQGLRLIYYSQIVNDFQKGDIAEGYSVSREKKESFPLTVTSAQKNPTAFYLCASSKASGGAETQYFGPGTRLLVL.

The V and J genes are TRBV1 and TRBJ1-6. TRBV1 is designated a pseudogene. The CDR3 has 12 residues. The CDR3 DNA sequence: TGCACCTATCCCCGGGGGTGCTCACCCCTCCACTTT. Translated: CTYPRGCSPLHF.

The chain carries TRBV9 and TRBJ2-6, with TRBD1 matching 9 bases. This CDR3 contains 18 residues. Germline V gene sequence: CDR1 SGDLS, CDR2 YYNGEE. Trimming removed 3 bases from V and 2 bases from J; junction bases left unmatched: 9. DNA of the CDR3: TGTGCCAGCAGCGGCCCGGGACAGGGAGTCACTGGGGCCAACGTCCTGACTTTC. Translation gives CASSGPGQGVTGANVLTF.

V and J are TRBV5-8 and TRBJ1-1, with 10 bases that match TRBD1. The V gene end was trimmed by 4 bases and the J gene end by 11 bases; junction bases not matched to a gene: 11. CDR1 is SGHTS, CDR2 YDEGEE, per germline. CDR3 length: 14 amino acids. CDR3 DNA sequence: TGTGCCAGCAGCAGGGCAGGGACAGGGGCGGACGCTTTCTTT. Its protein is CASSRAGTGADAFF.

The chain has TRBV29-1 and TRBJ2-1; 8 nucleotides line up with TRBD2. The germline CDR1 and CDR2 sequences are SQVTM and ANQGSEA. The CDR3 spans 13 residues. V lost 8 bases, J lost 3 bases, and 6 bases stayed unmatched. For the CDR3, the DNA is TGCAGCCTCTCCGGGACTAGCTACAATGAGCAGTTCTTC. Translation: CSLSGTSYNEQFF.

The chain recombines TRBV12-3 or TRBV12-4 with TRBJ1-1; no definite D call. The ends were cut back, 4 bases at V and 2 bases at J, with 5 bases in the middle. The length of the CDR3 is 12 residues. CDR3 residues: CASSSPNTEAFF. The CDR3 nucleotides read TGTGCCAGCAGTTCTCCCAACACTGAAGCTTTCTTT.

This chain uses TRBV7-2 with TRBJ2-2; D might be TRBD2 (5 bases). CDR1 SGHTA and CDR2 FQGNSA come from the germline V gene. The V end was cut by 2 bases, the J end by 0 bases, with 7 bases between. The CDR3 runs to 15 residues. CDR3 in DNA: TGTGCCAGCAGCTTAATCGGGGCGAACACCGGGGAGCTGTTTTTT. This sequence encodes CASSLIGANTGELFF. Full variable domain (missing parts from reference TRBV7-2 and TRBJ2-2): GAGVSQSPSNKVTEKGKDVELRCDPISGHTALYWYRQSLGQGLEFLIYFQGNSAPDKSGLPSDRFSAERTGGSVSTLTIQRTQQEDSAVYLCASSLIGANTGELFFGEGSRLTVL.

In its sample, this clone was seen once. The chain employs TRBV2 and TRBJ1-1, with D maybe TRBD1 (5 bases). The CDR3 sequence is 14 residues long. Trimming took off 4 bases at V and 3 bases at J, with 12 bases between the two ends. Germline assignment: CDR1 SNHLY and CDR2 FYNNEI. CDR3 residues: CASSARQLDTEAFF. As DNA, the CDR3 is TGTGCCAGCAGTGCGAGACAGTTAGACACTGAAGCTTTCTTT.

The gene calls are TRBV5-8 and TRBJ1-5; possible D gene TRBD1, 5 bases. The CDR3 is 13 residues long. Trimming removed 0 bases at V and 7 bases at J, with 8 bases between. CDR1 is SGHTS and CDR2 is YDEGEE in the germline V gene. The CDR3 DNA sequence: TGTGCCAGCAGCTTGGGGGGGAGGCAGCCCCAGCATTTT. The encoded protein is CASSLGGRQPQHF.

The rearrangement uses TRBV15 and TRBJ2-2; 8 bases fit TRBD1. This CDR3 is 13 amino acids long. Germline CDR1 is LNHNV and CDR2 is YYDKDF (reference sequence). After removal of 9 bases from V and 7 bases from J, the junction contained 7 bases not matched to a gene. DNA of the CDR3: TGTGCCACAACCAGGGGGCGAAACGGGGAGCTGTTTTTT. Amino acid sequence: CATTRGRNGELFF.

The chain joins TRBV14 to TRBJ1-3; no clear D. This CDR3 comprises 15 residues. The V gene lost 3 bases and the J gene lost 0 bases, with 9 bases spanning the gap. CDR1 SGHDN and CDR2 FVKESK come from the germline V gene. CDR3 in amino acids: CASSQLISSGNTIYF. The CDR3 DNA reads TGTGCCAGCAGCCAGCTCATCAGCTCTGGAAACACCATATATTTT.

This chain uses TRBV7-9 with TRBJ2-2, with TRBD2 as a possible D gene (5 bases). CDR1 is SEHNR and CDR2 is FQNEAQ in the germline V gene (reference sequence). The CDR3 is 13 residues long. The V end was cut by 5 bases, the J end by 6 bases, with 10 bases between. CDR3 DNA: TGTGCCAGCAGCGAAGGGCGGGCCGGGGAGCTGTTTTTT. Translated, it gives CASSEGRAGELFF.

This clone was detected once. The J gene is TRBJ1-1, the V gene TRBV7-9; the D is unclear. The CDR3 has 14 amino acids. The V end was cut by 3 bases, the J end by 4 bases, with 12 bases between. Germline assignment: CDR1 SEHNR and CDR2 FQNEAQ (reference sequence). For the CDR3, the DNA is TGTGCCAGCAGCTTGGAGCGCTTAGGCACTGAAGCTTTCTTT. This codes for CASSLERLGTEAFF.

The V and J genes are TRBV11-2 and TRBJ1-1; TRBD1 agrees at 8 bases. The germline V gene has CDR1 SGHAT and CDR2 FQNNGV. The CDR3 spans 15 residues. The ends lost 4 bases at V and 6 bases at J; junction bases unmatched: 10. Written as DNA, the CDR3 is TGTGCCAGCAGCTATGGACAGGGCGATCGGGCTGAAGCTTTCTTT. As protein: CASSYGQGDRAEAFF.

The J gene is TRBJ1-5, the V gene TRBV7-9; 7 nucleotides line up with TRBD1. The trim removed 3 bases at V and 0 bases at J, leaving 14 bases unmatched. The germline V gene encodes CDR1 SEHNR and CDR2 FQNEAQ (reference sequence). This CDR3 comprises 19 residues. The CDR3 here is CASSLETGAESYSNQPQHF. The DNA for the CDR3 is TGTGCCAGCAGCTTGGAAACAGGGGCCGAATCATATAGCAATCAGCCCCAGCATTTT. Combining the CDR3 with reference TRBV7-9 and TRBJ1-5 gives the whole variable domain DTGVSQNPRHKITKRGQNVTFRCDPISEHNRLYWYRQTLGQGPEFLTYFQNEAQLEKSRLLSDRFSAERPKGSFSTLEIQRTEQGDSAMYLCASSLETGAESYSNQPQHFGDGTRLSIL.

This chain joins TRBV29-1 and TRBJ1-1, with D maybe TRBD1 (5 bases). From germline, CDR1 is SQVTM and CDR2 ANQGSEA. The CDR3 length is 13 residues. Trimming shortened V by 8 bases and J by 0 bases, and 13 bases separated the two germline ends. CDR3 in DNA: TGCAGCTTTTACAGGAGAGTGAACACTGAAGCTTTCTTT. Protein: CSFYRRVNTEAFF.

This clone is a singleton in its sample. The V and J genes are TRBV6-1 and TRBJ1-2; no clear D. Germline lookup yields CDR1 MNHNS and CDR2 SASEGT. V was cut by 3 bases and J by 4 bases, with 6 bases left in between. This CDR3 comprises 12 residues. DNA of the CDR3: TGTGCCAGCAGTGACAGGCTCTATGGCTACACCTTC. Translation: CASSDRLYGYTF.

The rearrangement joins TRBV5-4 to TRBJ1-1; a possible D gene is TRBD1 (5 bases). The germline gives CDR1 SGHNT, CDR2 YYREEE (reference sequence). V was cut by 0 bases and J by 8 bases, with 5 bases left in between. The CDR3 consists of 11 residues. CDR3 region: CASSLGTEAFF. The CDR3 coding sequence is TGTGCCAGCAGCTTGGGGACAGAAGCTTTCTTT.

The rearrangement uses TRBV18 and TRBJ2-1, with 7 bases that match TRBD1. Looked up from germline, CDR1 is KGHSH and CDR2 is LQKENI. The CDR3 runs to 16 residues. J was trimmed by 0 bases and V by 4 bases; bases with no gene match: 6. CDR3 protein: CASSLTGANSYNEQFF. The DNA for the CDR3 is TGTGCCAGCTCACTTACAGGGGCCAACTCCTACAATGAGCAGTTCTTC.

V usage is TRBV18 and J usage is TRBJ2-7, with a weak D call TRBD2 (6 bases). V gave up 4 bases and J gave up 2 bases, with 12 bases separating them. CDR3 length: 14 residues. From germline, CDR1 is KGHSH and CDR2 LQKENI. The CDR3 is CASSRGDFTYEQYF. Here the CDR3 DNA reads TGTGCCAGCTCACGCGGGGACTTCACCTACGAGCAGTACTTC.

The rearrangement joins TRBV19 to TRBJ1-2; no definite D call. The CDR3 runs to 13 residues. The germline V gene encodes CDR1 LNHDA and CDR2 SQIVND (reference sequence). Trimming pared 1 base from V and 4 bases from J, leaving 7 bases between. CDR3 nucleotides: TGTGCCAGTAGTATAGCCCCAGGCTATGGCTACACCTTC. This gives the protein CASSIAPGYGYTF.

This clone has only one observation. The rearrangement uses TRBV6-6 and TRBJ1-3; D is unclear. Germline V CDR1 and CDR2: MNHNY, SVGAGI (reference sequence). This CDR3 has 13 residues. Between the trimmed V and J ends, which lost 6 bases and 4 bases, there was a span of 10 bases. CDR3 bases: TGTGCCAGCAGCCCGATGACAGGAAACACCATATATTTT. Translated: CASSPMTGNTIYF.